This T cell receptor beta chain was retrieved from a study of siplizumab effects on memory and regulatory T cells. Regarding this clone: Its matching antigen is unknown.

Sequenced by immunoSEQ multiplex PCR; TCRdb stores in-frame clones only, minus some. The data hold about 100,000 clones, with around 94% observed a single time. This CDR3 region has 16 residues. The germline V gene has CDR1 SGHTA and CDR2 FQGTGA. Trimming cost V 4 bases and J 0 bases, with 14 bases left between them. Overall study findings and caveats: A significant reduction in alloreactive sequences traceable to unstimulated CD4+ memory cells was produced by siplizumab.

This chain uses TRBV7-3 with TRBJ2-3; possibly TRBD2 for D (6 bases). The sample taken for sequencing was Tregs sorted from blood. This clonotype was sampled from a human donor in good health. For the CDR3, the DNA is TGTGCCAGCAGCTCCAGACTAGATCGGAGCACAGATACGCAGTATTTT. Amino acids: CASSSRLDRSTDTQYF.